This is a list of T cell receptor beta chains from one sample in a study of PD-1 blockade in classical Hodgkin lymphoma. The repertoire was sequenced with immunoSEQ multiplex PCR; TCRdb's copy has only in-frame clones and lacks some. The table includes roughly 28,000 clones, 70% detected once. The sequencing used peripheral blood mononuclear cells (PBMCs), collected before the second cycle of nivolumab. The receptors here all came from a human donor with classical Hodgkin lymphoma. The CDR3 runs from the conserved cysteine through the conserved F or W. A D gene is named only where the DNA matches it firmly. Clone sizes are given selectively: once, few, many, or a class where the clone is expanded.

V: TRBV2; size: .; J: TRBJ1-2; D: TRBD1; CDR3: CASSRDSNYGYTF; DNA: TGTGCCAGCAGCCGGGACAGCAACTATGGCTACACCTTC
V: TRBV28; size: .; J: TRBJ2-1; D: .; CDR3: CASSPRGTPRNEQFF; DNA: TGTGCCAGCAGTCCAAGGGGGACGCCGCGGAATGAGCAGTTCTTC
V: TRBV6-1; size: few; J: TRBJ2-3; D: TRBD2; CDR3: CASRRTSGSTDTQYF; DNA: TGTGCCAGCAGACGGACTAGCGGGAGCACAGATACGCAGTATTTT
V: TRBV13; size: .; J: TRBJ2-1; D: TRBD2; CDR3: CASTRASGLYNEQFF; DNA: TGTGCCAGCACCCGGGCTAGCGGTCTCTACAATGAGCAGTTCTTC
V: TRBV28; size: once; J: TRBJ1-5; D: .; CDR3: CATAINSNQPQHF; DNA: TGTGCCACCGCGATTAATAGCAATCAGCCCCAGCATTTT
V: TRBV7-6; size: .; J: TRBJ2-3; D: .; CDR3: CASSFGQYTDTQYF; DNA: TGTGCCAGCAGCTTCGGGCAGTACACAGATACGCAGTATTTT
V: TRBV29-1; size: .; J: TRBJ1-1; D: TRBD1; CDR3: CSVTGGKAEAFF; DNA: TGCAGCGTGACAGGGGGCAAAGCAGAAGCTTTCTTT
V: TRBV28; size: few; J: TRBJ1-6; D: TRBD1; CDR3: CASSSGGDRGSPLHF; DNA: TGTGCCAGCAGTTCAGGGGGAGACAGGGGTTCACCCCTCCACTTT
V: TRBV28; size: .; J: TRBJ2-7; D: TRBD1; CDR3: CASSLRGRGSYEQYF; DNA: TGTGCCAGCAGTTTAAGGGGGCGCGGGTCCTACGAGCAGTACTTC
V: TRBV4-3; size: .; J: TRBJ1-6; D: TRBD1; CDR3: CASSQRQGNSPLHF; DNA: TGCGCCAGCAGCCAAAGACAGGGCAATTCACCCCTCCACTTT
V: TRBV6-1; size: .; J: TRBJ2-5; D: TRBD2; CDR3: CASSQGLAIETQYF; DNA: TGTGCCAGCAGTCAGGGACTAGCGATCGAGACCCAGTACTTC
V: TRBV6-5; size: .; J: TRBJ1-5; D: .; CDR3: CASSLDLANQPQHF; DNA: TGTGCCAGCAGTTTGGACTTGGCCAATCAGCCCCAGCATTTT
V: TRBV5-4; size: .; J: TRBJ2-5; D: .; CDR3: CASSLGPGDLETQYF; DNA: TGTGCCAGCAGCTTGGGACCCGGAGACCTAGAGACCCAGTACTTC
V: TRBV6-5; size: .; J: TRBJ1-1; D: .; CDR3: CASTTSQGRTEAFF; DNA: TGTGCCAGCACTACAAGTCAGGGGAGGACTGAAGCTTTCTTT
V: TRBV28; size: .; J: TRBJ2-5; D: TRBD2; CDR3: CASSFGGGTQYF; DNA: TGTGCCAGCAGTTTCGGCGGGGGGACCCAGTACTTC